These 13 T cell receptor beta chains were all obtained from the same sample, sequenced in a study of CD8+ T cells in alopecia areata. Sequencing used cDNA as its template, made by extracting RNA and reverse transcribing it. Data came from immunoSEQ multiplex PCR; TCRdb stores just in-frame clones and leaves some out. The sample has 75,000 to 85,000 clones, 66% seen once. Treatment defined: oral pan-JAK inhibitor, 5-10 mg twice daily. The source was CD8+ T cells sorted from blood, collected at week 24, from a patient treated with tofacitinib. These receptors were obtained from a human donor with alopecia areata.

The chain joins TRBV7-2 to TRBJ2-3; D not resolved. This CDR3 has 14 residues. Germline CDR1 reads SGHTA; CDR2 reads FQGNSA. V was pared by 5 bases and J by 2 bases, with 11 bases between. CDR3 protein: CASSPSPVTDTQYF. The CDR3 DNA reads as TGTGCCAGCAGCCCCTCACCAGTCACAGATACGCAGTATTTT.

This clone appeared a few times. The CDR3 coding sequence is TGTGCCAGCAGCCGATCCGACAGGTTCCCCTACGAGCAGTACTTC. Its translation is CASSRSDRFPYEQYF. The rearrangement links TRBV11-2 to TRBJ2-7; maybe TRBD1 (6 bases). V lost 5 bases and J 2 bases, leaving 16 bases between the germline ends. This CDR3 comprises 15 residues. CDR1 is SGHAT and CDR2 is FQNNGV in the germline V gene.

The CDR3 DNA sequence: TGCGCCAGCAGCTCAACAGGATGGTCGAACTATGGCTACACCTTC. Its translation: CASSSTGWSNYGYTF. The V and J genes are TRBV5-1 and TRBJ1-2; a possible D gene is TRBD1 (5 bases). CDR3 size: 15 residues. Germline lookup yields CDR1 SGHRS and CDR2 YFSETQ. Trimming removed 3 bases at V and 2 bases at J, with 14 bases between.

This clone came up once. V usage is TRBV27 and J usage is TRBJ1-2; the match to TRBD1 covers 8 bases. This CDR3 is 12 amino acids long. The V and J ends lost 5 bases and 8 bases, in that order; junction bases with no gene match: 4. Germline CDR1 is MNHEY and CDR2 is SMNVEV (reference sequence). The CDR3 sequence is CASSDRGWGYTF. CDR3 sequence (DNA): TGTGCCAGCAGTGACAGGGGATGGGGCTACACCTTC.

V is TRBV29-1 and J is TRBJ2-7; D gene ambiguous. CDR3 length equals 11 residues. Germline-derived CDR1 and CDR2 are SQVTM and ANQGSEA. Trimming removed 4 bases at V and 0 bases at J, with 4 bases between. In DNA, the CDR3 is TGCAGCGTTGTGGTCTCCTACGAGCAGTACTTC. Its translation is CSVVVSYEQYF.

V is TRBV6-5 and J is TRBJ1-1; D unresolved. The germline V gene has CDR1 MNHEY and CDR2 SVGAGI. V lost 5 bases and J 1 base, leaving 11 bases between the germline ends. The CDR3 is made up of 14 amino acids. CDR3 loop: CASSDAARNTEAFF. The CDR3 bases are TGTGCCAGCAGTGACGCGGCGCGGAACACTGAAGCTTTCTTT.

The chain combines TRBV13 with TRBJ2-5; 10 bases are shared with TRBD1. Unmatched junction bases numbered 10, after V lost 4 bases and J lost 5 bases. From germline, CDR1 is PRHDT and CDR2 FYEKMQ (reference sequence). The CDR3 spans 16 residues. The CDR3, as DNA: TGTGCCAGCAGCTCCACGGGACAGGGGAGGAGGGAGACCCAGTACTTC. Translated: CASSSTGQGRRETQYF.

The chain employs TRBV4-3 and TRBJ2-4, with 14 bases that match TRBD2. V shed 4 bases, J shed 8 bases, and the junction held 7 bases outside the gene matches. The CDR3 length is 16 residues. CDR1 is LGHNA and CDR2 is YSLEER in the germline V gene. The CDR3 nucleotides are TGCGCCAGCAGCCCCCGGACTAGCGGGGGGTGGGACATTCAGTACTTC. Protein product: CASSPRTSGGWDIQYF.

J is TRBJ2-1 and V is TRBV29-1; possibly TRBD2 for D (7 bases). The CDR3 is 14 residues long. V was trimmed by 8 bases and J by 2 bases, leaving 16 bases between them. From germline, CDR1 is SQVTM and CDR2 ANQGSEA. Here the CDR3 DNA reads TGCAGCAGTCTCATAGGGGGGGCCTACAATGAGCAGTTCTTC. Translation gives CSSLIGGAYNEQFF.

With respect to this clone: Other DNA sequences from this sample encode an identical CDR3 as well. The rearrangement links TRBV27 to TRBJ2-7; D is perhaps TRBD2 (5 bases). V dropped 2 bases and J dropped 7 bases, with 6 bases sitting between them. CDR1 and CDR2 (germline): MNHEY, SMNVEV (reference sequence). The CDR3 covers 11 residues. CDR3 DNA: TGTGCCAGCAGTTTAGGCGGGGAGCAGTACTTC. It codes for CASSLGGEQYF.

This clone was seen more than once but under ten times. This chain links TRBV4-1 with TRBJ2-1; D call uncertain. V was cut by 4 bases and J by 1 base, with 11 bases left in between. The germline V gene encodes CDR1 MGHRA and CDR2 YSYEKL. This CDR3 contains 15 residues. CDR3 protein: CASSPVLVSYNEQFF. CDR3 nucleotides: TGCGCCAGCAGCCCGGTCTTGGTGTCCTACAATGAGCAGTTCTTC.

This clone has a handful of counts. V is TRBV2 and J is TRBJ2-5; D is undetermined. The germline CDR1 and CDR2 sequences are SNHLY and FYNNEI. The V end lost 3 bases, the J end lost 5 bases, and 16 bases lay between the germline ends. CDR3 length: 15 amino acids. The DNA for the CDR3 is TGTGCCAGCAGTGATACCCTAGTAACCTGGGAGACCCAGTACTTC. Its translation: CASSDTLVTWETQYF.

This clone has more than one count but fewer than ten. The V call is TRBV4-1, the J call TRBJ2-1; 10 nucleotides align to TRBD1. CDR3 length: 16 amino acids. Germline trimming cut 1 base from V and 5 bases from J; bases unmatched to any gene: 5. Germline loops: CDR1 MGHRA, CDR2 YSYEKL. CDR3 residues: CASSQAPGTGDNEQFF. As DNA, the CDR3 is TGCGCCAGCAGCCAAGCCCCGGGGACAGGGGACAATGAGCAGTTCTTC.